The source of this TCR beta chain is a study of cytomegalovirus exposure and HLA in healthy donors. As for the study in general: The approximately 110 validation repertoires, a later analysis reported, used the same platform as the approximately 670 first-cohort repertoires.

Notes on the study in general: TCR sequences were mostly rare, though some public TCRs occurred in many donors. The study labeled approximately 150 TCR beta chains cytomegalovirus-associated. Specificity of three CMV-associated chains for CMV antigens was verified in vitro.

The length of the CDR3 is 15 residues. V was clipped by 3 bases and J by 1 base, with 11 bases between them. Germline V lookup: CDR1 MNHNS, CDR2 SASEGT. TCRdb keeps only in-frame clones here, not all; method: immunoSEQ multiplex PCR. Among some 310,000 clones listed, 70% to 90% were seen once. To note about this clone: Its specificity is unknown.

The specimen sequenced was PBMCs. The chain recombines TRBV6-1 with TRBJ2-3, with D hard to call. This clonotype was obtained from a man aged 30-40 years in good health and CMV-seronegative. CDR3 in amino acids: CASSEPLTGTDTQYF. DNA for the CDR3: TGTGCCAGCAGTGAGCCCCTCACAGGCACAGATACGCAGTATTTT.